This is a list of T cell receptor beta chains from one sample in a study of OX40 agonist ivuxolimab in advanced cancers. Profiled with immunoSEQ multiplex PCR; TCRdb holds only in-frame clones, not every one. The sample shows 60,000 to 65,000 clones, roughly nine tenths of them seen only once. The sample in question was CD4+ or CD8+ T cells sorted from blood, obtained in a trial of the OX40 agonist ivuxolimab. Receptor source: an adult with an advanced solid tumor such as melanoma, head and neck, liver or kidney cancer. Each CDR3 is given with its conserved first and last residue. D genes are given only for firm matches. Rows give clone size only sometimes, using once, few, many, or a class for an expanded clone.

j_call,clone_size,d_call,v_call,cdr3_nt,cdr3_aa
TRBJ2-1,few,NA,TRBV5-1,TGCGCCAGCAGATTGGCGACGTCCGACAATGAGCAGTTCTTC,CASRLATSDNEQFF
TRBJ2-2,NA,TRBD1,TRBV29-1,TGCAGCGCCTCCGGGACAGCGAACACCGGGGAGCTGTTTTTT,CSASGTANTGELFF
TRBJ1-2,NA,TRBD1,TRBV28,TGTGCCAGCAGCCCCTTAGGGTCCAGGGGGCATTACTATGGCTACACCTTC,CASSPLGSRGHYYGYTF
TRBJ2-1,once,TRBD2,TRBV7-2,TGTGCCAGCAGCTTTGGGGTGTCGTCTAGCGGGAGTTATGAGCAGTTCTTC,CASSFGVSSSGSYEQFF
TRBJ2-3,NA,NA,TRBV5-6,TGTGCCAGCAGCTATCTTCCGGGCACAGATACGCAGTATTTT,CASSYLPGTDTQYF
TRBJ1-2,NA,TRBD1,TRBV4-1,TGCGCCAGCAGCCAAGCTGGACAGGGGATACTTAGCTATGGCTACACCTTC,CASSQAGQGILSYGYTF
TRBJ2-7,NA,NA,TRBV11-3,TGTGCCAGCAGCTCAACAGGCTACGAGCAGTACTTC,CASSSTGYEQYF
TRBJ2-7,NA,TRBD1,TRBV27,TGTGCCAGCAGTTTAGTCGGGACAGGGAACTACGAGCAGTACTTC,CASSLVGTGNYEQYF
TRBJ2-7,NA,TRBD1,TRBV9,TGTGCCAGCAGCGTAGGATCTGGCGACAGGGTCCTCTTC,CASSVGSGDRVLF
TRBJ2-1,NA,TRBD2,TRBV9,TGTGCCAGCAGCGTAGTGTCAACTAGCGCTCAGTTCTTC,CASSVVSTSAQFF
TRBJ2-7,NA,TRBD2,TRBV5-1,TGCGCCAGCAGGGAGGGACTAGCCATTTCCTACGAGCAGTACTTC,CASREGLAISYEQYF